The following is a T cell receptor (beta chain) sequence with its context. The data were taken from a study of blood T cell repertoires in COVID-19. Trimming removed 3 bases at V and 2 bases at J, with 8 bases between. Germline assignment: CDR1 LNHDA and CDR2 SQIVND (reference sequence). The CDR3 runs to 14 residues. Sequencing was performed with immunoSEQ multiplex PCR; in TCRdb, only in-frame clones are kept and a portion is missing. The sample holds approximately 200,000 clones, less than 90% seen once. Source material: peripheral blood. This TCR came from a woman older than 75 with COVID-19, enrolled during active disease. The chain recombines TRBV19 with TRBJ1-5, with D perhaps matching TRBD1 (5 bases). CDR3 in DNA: TGTGCCAGTAGTATTGACAGTGGCAATCAGCCCCAGCATTTT. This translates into CASSIDSGNQPQHF.